The 13 T cell receptor beta chains in this list originate from one sample, sequenced in a study of T cells after yellow fever vaccination. TCRdb reanalysed the 5' RACE reads using MiXCR and keeps one entry per CDR3 protein. The sample has more than 30,000 distinct CDR3 sequences, around 6.7% seen once. The specimen comprised PBMCs, either bulk or a sorted T-cell subset (CD4+, CD8+, memory, or dextramer-sorted; not recorded which), sampled on the day of the first yellow fever vaccination. Receptor source: a man aged 18 to 30 who received the YFV17D yellow fever vaccine.

Only a few counts were recorded for this clonotype. This sequence joins TRBV5-1 and TRBJ1-2; D might be TRBD1 (5 bases). The ends were cut back, 1 base at V and 8 bases at J, with 15 bases in the middle. The CDR3 has 14 residues. Per the germline V gene, CDR1 is SGHRS and CDR2 is YFSETQ. CDR3: CASSLSGYGQGYTF. CDR3 DNA sequence: TGCGCCAGCAGCTTGTCAGGGTATGGTCAAGGCTACACCTTC. The full variable domain, its missing parts supplied by reference TRBV5-1 and TRBJ1-2, is KAGVTQTPRYLIKTRGQQVTLSCSPISGHRSVSWYQQTPGQGLQFLFEYFSETQRNKGNFPGRFSGRQFSNSRSEMNVSTLELGDSALYLCASSLSGYGQGYTFGSGTRLTVV.

This clonotype has only a few counts. V and J are TRBV5-1 and TRBJ1-6; 7 nucleotides align to TRBD1. The CDR3 has 15 amino acids. The J segment lost 7 bases and the V segment lost 2 bases, leaving 6 bases of the junction unmatched. Germline values: CDR1 SGHRS, CDR2 YFSETQ. CDR3: CASSFQTGTNSPLHF. CDR3 nucleotide sequence: TGCGCCAGCAGCTTTCAGACAGGGACAAATTCACCCCTCCACTTT.

This clonotype is a singleton in its sample. A much larger clone sits a single nucleotide away, making a read error possible. DNA of the CDR3: TGCAGCGCCCGGGACAGGGATATCGGGGAGCTGTTTTTT. This translates into CSARDRDIGELFF. The chain uses TRBV29-1 and TRBJ2-2; 9 bases map to TRBD1. Germline V CDR1 and CDR2: SQVTM, ANQGSEA. The CDR3 is 13 amino acids. With V trimmed by 7 bases and J by 7 bases, 7 bases remained unmatched.

This clonotype was detected only a few times. V usage is TRBV12-3 or TRBV12-4 and J usage is TRBJ1-2; weak D call: TRBD1 (6 bases). Trimming left V 3 bases short and J 7 bases short, with 12 bases between. There are 13 residues in the CDR3. The CDR3, as DNA: TGTGCCAGCAGTTTTAGGGGGATTTCTGGCTACACCTTC. Its protein is CASSFRGISGYTF.

The chain joins TRBV15 to TRBJ1-5, with D possibly TRBD1 on 5 matching bases. The CDR3 sequence is 13 residues long. V lost 5 bases to trimming and J lost 6 bases, with 11 bases between them. Germline CDR1 reads LNHNV; CDR2 reads YYDKDF (reference sequence). The CDR3 region is CATSGQGVQPQHF. CDR3 DNA sequence: TGTGCCACCAGCGGACAAGGGGTTCAGCCCCAGCATTTT.

In its sample, this clonotype was seen many times. The chain recombines TRBV7-2 with TRBJ2-3, with 9 nucleotides matching TRBD2. Germline V gene data show CDR1 as SGHTA and CDR2 as FQGNSA. The CDR3 covers 15 residues. Unmatched junction bases numbered 12, after V lost 6 bases and J lost 8 bases. The CDR3 coding sequence is TGTGCCAGCAGTCCTAGGGACAGCGGGGGGCGTACGCAGTATTTT. Protein sequence: CASSPRDSGGRTQYF. Variable domain in full (rest from reference TRBV7-2 and TRBJ2-3): GAGVSQSPSNKVTEKGKDVELRCDPISGHTALYWYRQSLGQGLEFLIYFQGNSAPDKSGLPSDRFSAERTGGSVSTLTIQRTQQEDSAVYLCASSPRDSGGRTQYFGPGTRLTVL.

This clonotype was seen many times. This chain links TRBV9 with TRBJ2-3; D is undetermined. The CDR3 totals 12 residues. CDR1 and CDR2 from the germline V gene are SGDLS and YYNGEE. The V and J ends lost 3 bases and 2 bases respectively, with 4 bases between them. The CDR3 coding sequence is TGTGCCAGCAGCGGGGTCACAGATACGCAGTATTTT. Protein: CASSGVTDTQYF.

This clonotype was found many times. The chain uses TRBV5-4 and TRBJ2-2; D gene uncertain. Germline loops: CDR1 SGHNT, CDR2 YYREEE (reference sequence). V was trimmed by 0 bases and J by 6 bases, leaving 9 bases between them. The CDR3 is 14 residues long. The CDR3 sequence: CASSLGVSAGELFF. The CDR3, as DNA: TGTGCCAGCAGCTTGGGTGTCAGCGCCGGGGAGCTGTTTTTT.

The chain uses TRBV20-1 and TRBJ1-2; 9 nucleotides match TRBD1. Losses at the gene ends were 3 bases for V and 4 bases for J; bases not matched to a gene: 9. Germline loops: CDR1 DFQATT, CDR2 SNEGSKA (reference sequence). CDR3 size: 15 residues. CDR3 residues: CSASTYRGRPYGYTF. The CDR3, as DNA: TGCAGTGCTAGTACCTACAGGGGGCGGCCCTATGGCTACACCTTC.

V gene TRBV2 combines with J gene TRBJ1-1; D may be TRBD1 (6 bases). V was clipped by 7 bases and J by 4 bases, with 13 bases between them. Germline V gives CDR1 SNHLY, CDR2 FYNNEI. The length of the CDR3 is 13 residues. The CDR3 sequence is CASTGGAGTEAFF. CDR3 sequence (DNA): TGTGCCAGCACGGGGGGCGCGGGCACTGAAGCTTTCTTT. Complete variable domain (other parts from reference TRBV2 and TRBJ1-1): EPEVTQTPSHQVTQMGQEVILRCVPISNHLYFYWYRQILGQKVEFLVSFYNNEISEKSEIFDDQFSVERPDGSNFTLKIRSTKLEDSAMYFCASTGGAGTEAFFGQGTRLTVV.

Ten or more counts support this clonotype. This sequence joins TRBV6-2 or TRBV6-3 and TRBJ2-7; 14 bases are shared with TRBD2. Trimming cost V 5 bases and J 6 bases; bases outside gene matches: 6. This CDR3 comprises 15 residues. Germline CDR1 and CDR2: MNHEY and SVGEGT. The CDR3 DNA reads TGTGCCAGCAGTCCGGGACTAGCGGGGGTAGGCGAGCAGTACGTC. This sequence encodes CASSPGLAGVGEQYV.

This chain links TRBV3-1 with TRBJ2-2; tentative D call: TRBD2 (5 bases). Trimming cost V 1 base and J 7 bases, with 10 bases left between them. In germline, CDR1 is LGHDT, CDR2 YNNKEL (reference sequence). The CDR3 has 14 amino acids. The CDR3 protein is CASSQGSGNGELFF. The DNA for the CDR3 is TGTGCCAGCAGCCAAGGATCCGGGAACGGGGAGCTGTTTTTT.

This clonotype showed up many times. The rearrangement links TRBV7-6 to TRBJ2-5; D ambiguous. Germline V gives CDR1 SGHVS, CDR2 FNYEAQ. The CDR3 runs 13 residues. Trimming shortened V by 1 base and J by 6 bases, and 9 bases separated the two germline ends. The CDR3 sequence is CASSLELLQTQYF. The CDR3 DNA sequence: TGTGCCAGCAGCTTAGAACTGCTTCAGACCCAGTACTTC.